This paragraph reports one T cell receptor beta chain. Its antigen remains unidentified. Other nucleotide sequences from this sample produce the same CDR3. The CDR3 has 15 residues. J lost 8 bases, V lost 4 bases, and 13 bases had no gene match. Germline CDR1 reads MNHNS; CDR2 reads SASEGT. The sample belongs to a study of cytomegalovirus exposure and HLA in healthy donors. The study, taken as a whole, reports: One variant, a missense change in DCLRE1C, was linked in a later analysis to TCR beta V- and J-gene trimming.

This PCR relied on a set of 60 Vbeta primers and 13 Jbeta primers. Here immunoSEQ multiplex PCR was the method, and the copy in TCRdb shows in-frame clones only, minus some. The listing records roughly 35,000 clones. The V call is TRBV6-1, the J call TRBJ1-1, with 7 bases aligning to TRBD1. Sequenced sample: PBMCs. This clonotype was sampled from a woman aged 40 to 50 in good health and CMV-seropositive. The DNA of the CDR3 is TGTGCCAGCAGTGGACCTACCATAGGGGGCGAAGAAGCTTTCTTT. This gives the protein CASSGPTIGGEEAFF.